This entry lists 21 T cell receptor beta chains sequenced from one sample in a study of T cells in Graves' hyperthyroidism and ophthalmopathy. Regions amplified from RNA transcripts were the TCR beta CDR3 regions. RT-PCR in the first round (using the HTBI primer set) targeted the TCR CDR3. TCRdb reprocessed the multiplex PCR reads via MiXCR and lists one record per CDR3 protein. The table records a few hundred thousand distinct CDR3 sequences, 15% to 18% of them present only once. Sequenced: blood. The origin of the receptors is a woman aged 18-35 years with Graves' hyperthyroidism that later progressed to Graves' ophthalmopathy.

This clonotype was counted ten times or more. The chain carries TRBV28 and TRBJ1-2, with 7 bases matching TRBD1. The CDR3 sequence is 14 residues long. The junction had 5 bases not matched to a gene; V was cut back by 5 bases and J by 2 bases. Germline V CDR1 and CDR2: MDHEN, SYDVKM. As DNA, the CDR3 is TGTGCCAGCAGTCCCTCGACAGGGAACTATGGCTACACCTTC. Amino acids: CASSPSTGNYGYTF.

This chain connects TRBV30 to TRBJ2-7; 7 positions agree with TRBD2. CDR1 GTSNPN and CDR2 SVGIG come from the germline V gene (reference sequence). With 5 bases clipped from V and 3 bases from J, the junction kept 7 bases outside the gene matches. The CDR3 has 13 residues. CDR3 nucleotide sequence: TGTGCCTGGGCCGGGGGAGGGGACTACGAGCAGTACTTC. Protein: CAWAGGGDYEQYF. The whole variable domain, remainder taken from reference TRBV30 and TRBJ2-7, is SQTIHQWPATLVQPVGSPLSLECTVEGTSNPNLYWYRQAAGRGLQLLFYSVGIGQISSEVPQNLSASRPQDRQFILSSKKLLLSDSGFYLCAWAGGGDYEQYFGPGTRLTVT.

This clonotype showed up many times. The chain joins TRBV5-4 to TRBJ2-5; 7 nucleotides match TRBD2. The V segment lost 4 bases and the J segment 1 base; nucleotides outside the gene matches: 7. Per the germline V gene, CDR1 is SGHNT and CDR2 is YYREEE (reference sequence). The CDR3 sequence is 15 residues long. CDR3 nucleotides: TGTGCCAGCAGCCCAAGACTAGCAAGCCAAGAGACCCAGTACTTC. Its protein is CASSPRLASQETQYF.

This clonotype was found many times. The J gene is TRBJ2-1, the V gene TRBV3-1; no clear D. The CDR3 extends over 12 amino acids. V gave up 4 bases and J gave up 8 bases, with 9 bases separating them. Germline V lookup: CDR1 LGHDT, CDR2 YNNKEL (reference sequence). Here the CDR3 reads CASSPRPDEQFF. CDR3 bases: TGTGCCAGCAGCCCTCGGCCGGATGAGCAGTTCTTC.

This clonotype was recorded at least ten times. Mismatch with germline at one junction end may stem from a read error. This sequence joins TRBV5-1 and TRBJ2-3; D remains ambiguous. The CDR3 is made up of 13 amino acids. Per the germline V gene, CDR1 is SGHRS and CDR2 is YFSETQ. CDR3 in amino acids: CASSYGGTDTQYF. The CDR3 DNA reads as TGTGCCAGCAGTTATGGGGGCACAGATACGCAGTATTTT.

This clonotype was observed at least ten times. The chain is built from TRBV24-1 and TRBJ1-1; D not certain. Germline V gene lookup returns CDR1 KGHDR and CDR2 SFDVKD. The CDR3 sequence is 12 residues long. Trimming removed 4 bases at V and 1 base at J, with 3 bases between. As DNA, the CDR3 is TGTGCCACCAGTGACGGGAACACTGAAGCTTTCTTT. Translation gives CATSDGNTEAFF.

V usage is TRBV29-1 and J usage is TRBJ2-1; D is undetermined. This CDR3 has 12 amino acids. CDR1 is SQVTM, CDR2 ANQGSEA, per germline. The ends were cut back, 8 bases at V and 3 bases at J, with 11 bases in the middle. CDR3 in DNA: TGCAGCTATTTGGACGGCTACAATGAGCAGTTCTTC. Translation: CSYLDGYNEQFF.

This clonotype has just one count. V gene TRBV2 combines with J gene TRBJ2-5; 7 nucleotides agree with TRBD2. This CDR3 is built from 15 residues. Per the germline V gene, CDR1 is SNHLY and CDR2 is FYNNEI. J gave up 2 bases and V 6 bases, and 9 bases lay outside the gene matches. The CDR3 region is CASSKTSRWQETQYF. The CDR3 coding sequence is TGTGCCAGCAGCAAGACTAGCAGGTGGCAAGAGACCCAGTACTTC.

About this clonotype: The CDR3 does not end in the conserved phenylalanine or tryptophan, so this is likely a read error. In DNA, the CDR3 is TGTGCCAGCAGCTCCGGGACTAGCGGTTACAATGAGCAGTTCCTC. Its protein is CASSSGTSGYNEQFL. This sequence joins TRBV6-2 or TRBV6-3 and TRBJ2-1; 11 bases align to TRBD2. CDR1 is MNHEY, CDR2 SVGEGT, per germline. The CDR3 has 15 residues. J lost 4 bases, V lost 6 bases, and 5 bases had no gene match.

This clonotype was recorded a few times. A clone one base away is much larger, so this may be a read error. The V call is TRBV6-1, the J call TRBJ1-5; D not resolved. This CDR3 is built from 14 residues. Germline V CDR1 and CDR2: MNHNS, SASEGT. V lost 11 bases to trimming and J lost 2 bases, with 16 bases between them. For the CDR3, the DNA is TGTGCCGGCAACCCCGACGGCCGCAATCAGCCCCAGCATTTT. It encodes CAGNPDGRNQPQHF.

With respect to this clonotype: Its ends do not fully match the called genes, so a read error is possible. V usage is TRBV28 and J usage is TRBJ2-2, with TRBD1 matching 10 bases. Germline CDR1 and CDR2: MDHEN and SYDVKM. The CDR3 runs to 18 residues. CDR3 nucleotides: TGTGCCAGCGGTTTATTTGTAGTTCGGACAGGGGGGACCGGGGAGCTGTTTTTT. The encoded protein is CASGLFVVRTGGTGELFF.

At least ten counts were recorded for this clonotype. The chain recombines TRBV7-8 with TRBJ2-5, with D possibly TRBD2 on 6 matching bases. Germline lookup yields CDR1 SGHVS and CDR2 FQNEAQ. The CDR3 has 14 residues. The V and J ends lost 4 bases and 4 bases respectively, with 13 bases between them. The CDR3 DNA follows: TGTGCCAGCAGCTCAACTAGGGGAGGAGAGACCCAGTACTTC. Protein sequence: CASSSTRGGETQYF.

The chain has TRBV15 and TRBJ1-4; the match to TRBD1 covers 8 bases. The CDR3 has 15 amino acids. Germline V gives CDR1 LNHNV, CDR2 YYDKDF (reference sequence). V gave up 5 bases and J gave up 1 base; unmatched junction bases: 3. The chain's CDR3 is CATSGTGLTNEKLFF. Here the CDR3 DNA reads TGTGCCACCAGCGGGACAGGTTTAACTAATGAAAAACTGTTTTTT. Full variable domain (rest looked up from reference TRBV15 and TRBJ1-4): DAMVIQNPRYQVTQFGKPVTLSCSQTLNHNVMYWYQQKSSQAPKLLFHYYDKDFNNEADTPDNFQSRRPNTSFCFLDIRSPGLGDTAMYLCATSGTGLTNEKLFFGSGTQLSVL.

The CDR3 DNA follows: TGTGCCAGCAGTTCCGGGGGGGGAATCTCTGGAAACACCATATATTTT. Translated: CASSSGGGISGNTIYF. This sequence joins TRBV12-3 or TRBV12-4 and TRBJ1-3; tentatively, D is TRBD1 (5 bases). The ends were cut back, 4 bases at V and 0 bases at J, with 13 bases in the middle. The CDR3 covers 16 residues.

This clonotype was seen ten or more times. CDR3 in DNA: TGTGCCACCAGCCGCGGTGGGTGGTGGCAGGGCGGCTACAATGAGCAGTTCTTC. Protein product: CATSRGGWWQGGYNEQFF. The chain employs TRBV15 and TRBJ2-1; TRBD1 might be the D (5 bases). This CDR3 region has 18 residues. V lost 5 bases to trimming and J lost 3 bases, with 23 bases between them. Germline V gives CDR1 LNHNV, CDR2 YYDKDF (reference sequence).

The sample holds a few counts of this clonotype. This chain uses TRBV6-1 with TRBJ1-4; no clear D. The CDR3 runs to 13 residues. Trimming took off 11 bases at V and 4 bases at J, with 14 bases between the two ends. Germline V gene data show CDR1 as MNHNS and CDR2 as SASEGT. CDR3 residues: CACIGQINEKLFF. In DNA form, the CDR3 reads TGTGCCTGTATTGGGCAGATTAATGAAAAACTGTTTTTT.

This clonotype was found many times. The chain couples TRBV20-1 to TRBJ2-7; unclear D gene. CDR1 DFQATT and CDR2 SNEGSKA come from the germline V gene (reference sequence). This CDR3 is built from 12 residues. V was trimmed by 3 bases and J by 3 bases, leaving 9 bases between them. This CDR3 is CSASLDIYEQYF. The CDR3 region has the DNA TGCAGTGCTAGCCTAGACATCTACGAGCAGTACTTC.

Only a few counts were recorded for this clonotype. This chain joins TRBV5-1 and TRBJ2-5; D uncertain. This CDR3 contains 13 residues. The germline CDR1 and CDR2 sequences are SGHRS and YFSETQ. The ends were cut back, 0 bases at V and 0 bases at J, with 3 bases in the middle. The chain's CDR3 is CASSLAYQETQYF. CDR3 DNA: TGCGCCAGCAGCTTGGCGTACCAAGAGACCCAGTACTTC. The full variable domain, with the rest looked up from reference TRBV5-1 and TRBJ2-5, is KAGVTQTPRYLIKTRGQQVTLSCSPISGHRSVSWYQQTPGQGLQFLFEYFSETQRNKGNFPGRFSGRQFSNSRSEMNVSTLELGDSALYLCASSLAYQETQYFGPGTRLLVL.

At least ten counts were recorded for this clonotype. V gene TRBV27 combines with J gene TRBJ2-5; D is uncertain. CDR3 length: 13 amino acids. Germline assignment: CDR1 MNHEY and CDR2 SMNVEV (reference sequence). V was clipped by 0 bases and J by 5 bases, with 7 bases between them. CDR3 DNA sequence: TGTGCCAGCAGTTTATCCGTTTGGGAGACCCAGTACTTC. It is translated as CASSLSVWETQYF.

V and J are TRBV4-3 and TRBJ2-7, with TRBD2 identical over 7 bases. Looked up from germline, CDR1 is LGHNA and CDR2 is YSLEER. V gave up 0 bases and J gave up 3 bases; unmatched junction bases: 5. CDR3 length: 15 residues. CDR3 amino acids: CASSQDNLADYEQYF. In DNA, the CDR3 is TGCGCCAGCAGCCAAGATAACCTAGCGGACTACGAGCAGTACTTC.

This clonotype was found many times. V usage is TRBV2 and J usage is TRBJ1-5; D unclear. V shed 5 bases and J shed 0 bases, with 5 bases lying between them. Germline loops: CDR1 SNHLY, CDR2 FYNNEI. CDR3 length equals 13 residues. The CDR3 loop reads CASSWDSNQPQHF. The CDR3 coding sequence is TGTGCCAGCAGTTGGGATAGCAATCAGCCCCAGCATTTT.